Following are 25 T cell receptor beta chains from one sample sequenced in a study of blood T cell repertoires in COVID-19. The data were produced by immunoSEQ multiplex PCR, yet TCRdb's version contains in-frame clones alone and is incomplete. The table shows about 140,000 clones, with about four fifths occurring only once. The sample was peripheral blood. These receptors all come from a human donor in a cohort sampled during active COVID-19.

The CDR3 region has the DNA TGCAGCGTTGAGCCCGGGACAGGGGGGCGCACTGAAGCTTTCTTT. It encodes CSVEPGTGGRTEAFF. V usage is TRBV29-1 and J usage is TRBJ1-1; 11 nucleotides match TRBD1. The CDR3 totals 15 residues. V shed 3 bases, J shed 4 bases, and the junction held 7 bases outside the gene matches. Germline CDR1 SQVTM, CDR2 ANQGSEA.

The chain has TRBV7-9 and TRBJ1-4; D remains unclear. The CDR3 consists of 15 residues. The V and J ends lost 5 bases and 1 base respectively, with 11 bases between them. Germline CDR1 SEHNR, CDR2 FQNEAQ (reference sequence). The DNA for the CDR3 is TGTGCCAGCAGCCAAGTAGGAGGAACTAATGAAAAACTGTTTTTT. Translated: CASSQVGGTNEKLFF.

This chain connects TRBV29-1 to TRBJ1-1, with a weak D call TRBD1 (6 bases). Trimming shortened V by 7 bases and J by 2 bases, and 11 bases separated the two germline ends. This CDR3 region has 12 residues. Germline CDR1 SQVTM, CDR2 ANQGSEA. CDR3 DNA sequence: TGCAGCGCAGGGGAGGGAAACACTGAAGCTTTCTTT. It translates to CSAGEGNTEAFF.

The J gene is TRBJ2-5, the V gene TRBV12-2; the table's D call, TRBD2, has no DNA check behind it. TRBV12-2 is an annotated pseudogene. This CDR3 spans 16 amino acids. The CDR3 coding sequence is TGTGCAAGTCGCATAGGACTAGCGGGGGCCCAAGAGACCCAGTACTTC. Amino acids: CASRIGLAGAQETQYF.

The chain carries TRBV12-5 and TRBJ2-6, with a tentative D call TRBD2 (5 bases). V was trimmed by 0 bases and J by 1 base, leaving 25 bases between them. The CDR3 sequence is 22 residues long. CDR1 is LGHNT, CDR2 FRNRAP, per germline. Here the CDR3 reads CASGLVHLGGGRRLSGANVLTF. The CDR3 bases are TGTGCTAGTGGTTTGGTACATCTCGGCGGAGGCCGAAGACTTTCTGGGGCCAACGTCCTGACTTTC.

CDR3 coding DNA: TGTGCCAGCAGTCTGTACGGGGCAGGGGGCTTTTATGGCTACACCTTC. It is translated as CASSLYGAGGFYGYTF. The chain is built from TRBV27 and TRBJ1-2, with 8 positions matching TRBD1. V shed 5 bases and J 5 bases; nucleotides not matched to a gene: 13. Germline assignment: CDR1 MNHEY and CDR2 SMNVEV (reference sequence). This CDR3 has 16 residues.

V is TRBV2 and J is TRBJ2-2; D is perhaps TRBD1 (5 bases). Per the germline V gene, CDR1 is SNHLY and CDR2 is FYNNEI. This CDR3 is built from 14 residues. V was trimmed by 11 bases and J by 4 bases, leaving 17 bases between them. Written as DNA, the CDR3 is TGTGCCTCTAGATCCAGGGTACCCACCGGGGAGCTGTTTTTT. This gives the protein CASRSRVPTGELFF.

This clone has just one count. V usage is TRBV5-6 and J usage is TRBJ1-4, with D unclear. V was shortened by 2 bases and J by 8 bases, with 22 bases between the two germline ends. The CDR3 runs 17 residues. CDR1 and CDR2 from the germline V gene are SGHDT and YYEEEE. The CDR3 nucleotides read TGTGCCAGCAGCTTTCGAGGAGTAGGAGGCGTTGGGGAAAAACTGTTTTTT. Its translation is CASSFRGVGGVGEKLFF.

V is TRBV7-6 and J is TRBJ1-3; D gene unclear. The CDR3 sequence is 17 residues long. Germline V lookup: CDR1 SGHVS, CDR2 FNYEAQ. V gave up 5 bases and J gave up 7 bases, with 24 bases separating them. In DNA, the CDR3 is TGTGCCAGCAGCCCAGCTTATGGTAGCCGGCGTCGTAACACCATATATTTT. Residues: CASSPAYGSRRRNTIYF.

V usage is TRBV15 and J usage is TRBJ1-1; 7 positions match TRBD1. CDR3 length: 17 residues. The V gene end was trimmed by 3 bases and the J gene end by 2 bases; junction bases not matched to a gene: 12. CDR1 is LNHNV and CDR2 is YYDKDF in the germline V gene (reference sequence). CDR3 in amino acids: CATSSSGGVGGNTEAFF. The CDR3 DNA reads as TGTGCCACCAGCAGTTCAGGGGGTGTGGGAGGTAACACTGAAGCTTTCTTT.

The chain uses TRBV12-5 and TRBJ2-3; tentatively, D is TRBD2 (6 bases). The CDR3 is made up of 14 amino acids. Germline loops: CDR1 LGHNT, CDR2 FRNRAP. Trimming stripped 3 bases from V and 2 bases from J, with 9 bases between. DNA of the CDR3: TGTGCTAGTGGTTTAGGAGGGTACACAGATACGCAGTATTTT. It translates to CASGLGGYTDTQYF.

V is TRBV19 and J is TRBJ2-6, with D uncertain. The germline V and J ends were trimmed by 5 bases and 0 bases, with 5 bases remaining between them. Germline-derived CDR1 and CDR2 are LNHDA and SQIVND (reference sequence). The CDR3 has 14 amino acids. The CDR3 bases are TGTGCCAGTAGTGCCTACTCTGGGGCCAACGTCCTGACTTTC. Amino acid sequence: CASSAYSGANVLTF.

This chain joins TRBV28 and TRBJ2-7, with D uncertain. The ends were cut back, 5 bases at V and 5 bases at J, with 13 bases in the middle. The CDR3 extends over 13 amino acids. Germline V gene data show CDR1 as MDHEN and CDR2 as SYDVKM. Here the CDR3 reads CASSPSHNNEQYF. The CDR3 DNA reads as TGTGCCAGCAGTCCTTCACACAACAACGAGCAGTACTTC.

The chain recombines TRBV7-2 with TRBJ1-1; 9 bases fit TRBD1. CDR1 and CDR2 (germline): SGHTA, FQGNSA. V shed 2 bases, J shed 4 bases, and the junction held 5 bases outside the gene matches. The CDR3 loop spans 15 amino acids. In DNA, the CDR3 is TGTGCCAGCAGCTTATATACAGGGGGCAGCACTGAAGCTTTCTTT. Translating it yields CASSLYTGGSTEAFF. Filled out from reference TRBV7-2 and TRBJ1-1, the complete variable domain reads GAGVSQSPSNKVTEKGKDVELRCDPISGHTALYWYRQSLGQGLEFLIYFQGNSAPDKSGLPSDRFSAERTGGSVSTLTIQRTQQEDSAVYLCASSLYTGGSTEAFFGQGTRLTVV.

This clone was picked up one time. The V call is TRBV5-1, the J call TRBJ1-4, with D possibly TRBD1 on 6 matching bases. The germline gives CDR1 SGHRS, CDR2 YFSETQ. V lost 1 base to trimming and J lost 4 bases, with 8 bases between them. The CDR3 runs 14 residues. CDR3 loop: CASSLSGVNEKLFF. CDR3 in DNA: TGCGCCAGCAGCTTGTCAGGGGTTAATGAAAAACTGTTTTTT.

The chain recombines TRBV5-4 with TRBJ1-1; no clear D. This CDR3 has 16 residues. With 4 bases removed from V and 4 bases from J, the gap between germline ends came to 20 bases. Germline lookup yields CDR1 SGHNT and CDR2 YYREEE (reference sequence). For the CDR3, the DNA is TGTGCCAGCAGCCCACCACTTCCAGGCGGGCTCACTGAAGCTTTCTTT. It encodes CASSPPLPGGLTEAFF.

This clone was observed a handful of times. The chain recombines TRBV12-3 or TRBV12-4 with TRBJ2-7; 7 bases are a match to TRBD2. The CDR3 is made up of 12 amino acids. V trimming: 5 bases; J trimming: 3 bases; junction bases outside the gene matches: 1. CDR3 in DNA: TGTGCCAGCAGTAGGACTAGCTACGAGCAGTACTTC. This translates into CASSRTSYEQYF.

This chain links TRBV7-9 with TRBJ2-3, with a weak D call TRBD2 (6 bases). CDR3 length equals 14 residues. Germline V gene lookup returns CDR1 SEHNR and CDR2 FQNEAQ (reference sequence). V was trimmed by 5 bases and J by 2 bases, leaving 11 bases between them. CDR3 protein: CASSLGTDTDTQYF. The CDR3 nucleotides read TGTGCCAGCAGCCTCGGGACTGACACAGATACGCAGTATTTT.

This clone was seen a handful of times. This chain joins TRBV11-3 and TRBJ1-6, with no clear D. V lost 0 bases, J lost 6 bases, and 9 bases lay in between. Per the germline V gene, CDR1 is SGHNT and CDR2 is YENEEA. This CDR3 contains 15 residues. CDR3 in DNA: TGTGCCAGCAGCTTAGATGGTTCGGGTAATTCACCCCTCCACTTT. Encoded protein: CASSLDGSGNSPLHF.

This clone came up a few times. This chain joins TRBV29-1 and TRBJ1-2, with 11 bases aligning to TRBD1. CDR1 and CDR2 from the germline V gene are SQVTM and ANQGSEA. With 6 bases clipped from V and 7 bases from J, the junction kept 4 bases outside the gene matches. The CDR3 has 12 residues. The DNA of the CDR3 is TGCAGCGTCGGACAGGGGGCGCGTGGCTACACCTTC. This encodes CSVGQGARGYTF.

CDR3 coding DNA: TGTGCCAGCAGTGAAAGATTACAACTAGCGGGGGGCTACGAGCAGTACTTC. It translates to CASSERLQLAGGYEQYF. The V call is TRBV6-1, the J call TRBJ2-7; 12 bases are shared with TRBD2. Unmatched junction bases numbered 8, after V lost 2 bases and J lost 3 bases. The germline V gene encodes CDR1 MNHNS and CDR2 SASEGT. This CDR3 region has 17 residues.

This clone was detected a few times. The gene calls are TRBV5-1 and TRBJ2-2; 12 bases map to TRBD1. V trimming: 3 bases; J trimming: 4 bases; junction bases outside the gene matches: 7. Per germline, CDR1 SGHRS and CDR2 YFSETQ. The CDR3 contains 17 residues. For the CDR3, the DNA is TGCGCCAGCAGCTGGGGACAGGGGGCTAGAGCCACCGGGGAGCTGTTTTTT. Protein: CASSWGQGARATGELFF.

This chain joins TRBV12-3 or TRBV12-4 and TRBJ2-7; D not resolved. This CDR3 comprises 13 residues. Trimming took 5 bases from V and 5 from J, leaving 13 bases between them. The CDR3 protein is CASSTASENEQYF. The DNA of the CDR3 is TGTGCCAGCAGTACTGCCAGCGAAAACGAGCAGTACTTC.

The rearrangement joins TRBV5-1 to TRBJ1-6, with 10 bases identical to TRBD1. The CDR3 covers 16 residues. V lost 0 bases to trimming and J lost 9 bases; unmatched junction nucleotides: 6. From germline, CDR1 is SGHRS and CDR2 YFSETQ. The CDR3 here is CASSLDETGGSSPLHF. CDR3 nucleotides: TGCGCCAGCAGCTTGGACGAGACAGGGGGCTCTTCACCCCTCCACTTT. The whole variable domain, filled in from reference TRBV5-1 and TRBJ1-6, reads KAGVTQTPRYLIKTRGQQVTLSCSPISGHRSVSWYQQTPGQGLQFLFEYFSETQRNKGNFPGRFSGRQFSNSRSEMNVSTLELGDSALYLCASSLDETGGSSPLHFGNGTRLTVT.

Turning to this clone: The germline gene is not matched at one end of the junction; a read error may be the cause. The chain is built from TRBV2 and TRBJ1-1; TRBD1 agrees at 7 bases. This CDR3 has 14 residues. The germline gives CDR1 SNHLY, CDR2 FYNNEI. The CDR3 nucleotides are TGTGCCAGCAGCGAAGGACAGGTTCTCGCTGAAGCTTTCTTT. This translates into CASSEGQVLAEAFF.